This entry concerns a single TCR beta chain. The antigen is not known. The sample originates from a study of shared clonotypes between healthy human individuals. Genomic DNA of every subset was divided equally among multiple immunoSEQ plates. The table came from immunoSEQ multiplex PCR; TCRdb's copy has only in-frame clones and leaves some out. In the table there are over a million clones, approximately 96% of which are singletons. Study-wide results and limits: Non-shared clonotypes had lower generation probabilities than clonotypes shared by all four sorted-subset donors.

Trimming took off 1 base at V and 5 bases at J, with 12 bases between the two ends. Looked up from germline, CDR1 is LGHNA and CDR2 is YSLEER. This CDR3 is built from 15 residues. This sequence originates from a man aged 25 to 40 in good health. Source material: naive CD4+ T cells sorted from blood. Subset: CD45RA+ positively selected. The chain joins TRBV4-3 to TRBJ2-1, with a tentative D call TRBD2 (6 bases). The CDR3 DNA reads as TGCGCCAGCAGCCAAGGACTAGGCAGTGACAATGAGCAGTTCTTC. Amino acid sequence: CASSQGLGSDNEQFF.